This T cell receptor (beta chain) emerged from a study of shared clonotypes between healthy human individuals. Healthy HIV-negative adults without recent acute infections or vaccinations served as donors. Worth noting for this clone: Antigen specificity is unknown.

TCRdb keeps only in-frame clones here, not all; method: immunoSEQ multiplex PCR. The sample has 2,500,000 or so clones; 80% to 95% are singletons. The CDR3 is 14 amino acids. Trimming removed 4 bases from V and 2 bases from J; junction bases left unmatched: 5. Germline CDR1 and CDR2: SGHRS and YFSETQ. General study results and limits: The genetic and exposure-history diversity represented was limited by few donors. Clonotypes not shared had lower generation probabilities than those common to all four donors. With a handful of donors compared, 4.5% to 6.5% of naive CD4 clonotypes were shared.

The chain joins TRBV5-1 to TRBJ2-5, with 7 bases fitting TRBD2. The source material was naive CD4+ T cells from PBMCs. The subset is: CD45RA+ positively selected. This sequence originates from a man between 18 and 35 years old in good health. Some clones in this sample may be carry-over from other donors' samples. CDR3 sequence reads: CASSKLATQETQYF. CDR3 DNA sequence: TGCGCCAGCAGCAAACTAGCGACGCAAGAGACCCAGTACTTC.